Presented here are 30 T cell receptor beta chains from one specimen sequenced in a study of T cell repertoires in cytomegalovirus infection. TCRdb processed the reads anew with MiXCR; each CDR3 protein has one entry. In the table there are 140,000 to 150,000 distinct CDR3 sequences, 25% to 35% of which are singletons. For these receptors, no antigen is known. Sequencing was performed on CD8+ T cells from cultured PBMCs, taken from culture after CMV antigen stimulation. The source of these receptors is a human donor in good health (CMV status not recorded). Some clones in this sample may be carry-over from other donors' samples.

The chain employs TRBV14 and TRBJ2-1; D not certain. This CDR3 comprises 13 residues. Trimming cost V 0 bases and J 7 bases, with 7 bases left between them. The germline CDR1 and CDR2 sequences are SGHDN and FVKESK. This chain's CDR3 is CASSQDNTNEQFF. The CDR3, as DNA: TGTGCCAGCAGCCAAGACAACACAAATGAGCAGTTCTTC.

This clonotype was counted only a few times. The V and J genes are TRBV6-6 and TRBJ1-1; D is ambiguous. V was trimmed by 5 bases and J by 4 bases, leaving 14 bases between them. The CDR3 consists of 14 residues. Per the germline V gene, CDR1 is MNHNY and CDR2 is SVGAGI (reference sequence). CDR3 sequence: CASSTDRWVTEAFF. The CDR3 coding sequence is TGTGCCAGCAGTACGGACCGGTGGGTCACTGAAGCTTTCTTT.

This clonotype was seen only a few times. This rearrangement joins TRBV2 to TRBJ2-7, with 7 bases lining up with TRBD2. V dropped 3 bases and J dropped 2; count of bases not matched to a gene: 1. CDR3 length: 13 amino acids. In germline, CDR1 is SNHLY, CDR2 FYNNEI. The CDR3 here is CASSEGGAYEQYF. DNA for the CDR3: TGTGCCAGCAGTGAGGGAGGGGCCTACGAGCAGTACTTC.

V and J are TRBV27 and TRBJ2-2, with D possibly being TRBD1 (5 bases). The V gene lost 2 bases and the J gene lost 2 bases, with 6 bases spanning the gap. Germline assignment: CDR1 MNHEY and CDR2 SMNVEV (reference sequence). This CDR3 region has 14 residues. The CDR3 DNA reads as TGTGCCAGCAGTTTAGACAGCAACACCGGGGAGCTGTTTTTT. It is translated as CASSLDSNTGELFF.

The V gene is TRBV6-6, the J gene TRBJ1-5, with 7 nucleotides matching TRBD1. Germline CDR1 MNHNY, CDR2 SVGAGI (reference sequence). This CDR3 comprises 16 residues. V lost 2 bases to trimming and J lost 4 bases; unmatched junction nucleotides: 8. In DNA form, the CDR3 reads TGTGCCAGCAGTTACCCGAGCCGGGACAGTAATCAGCCCCAGCATTTT. Translating gives CASSYPSRDSNQPQHF.

The sample holds a few counts of this clonotype. This rearrangement joins TRBV5-1 to TRBJ2-2, with TRBD1 matching 8 bases. The V gene end was trimmed by 0 bases and the J gene end by 4 bases; junction bases not matched to a gene: 5. CDR1 SGHRS and CDR2 YFSETQ come from the germline V gene. The CDR3 contains 16 residues. CDR3 nucleotide sequence: TGCGCCAGCAGCTTGGGTTCAGGGGGCAGCACCGGGGAGCTGTTTTTT. This sequence encodes CASSLGSGGSTGELFF.

The chain recombines TRBV4-2 with TRBJ2-1; the D gene is possibly TRBD2 (7 bases). Looked up from germline, CDR1 is LGHNA and CDR2 is YNFKEQ. The CDR3 has 13 amino acids. Deletions cut 5 bases from V and 6 bases from J, with 11 bases between. CDR3 nucleotides: TGTGCCAGCAGCGGGGGGGCCGCCAATGAGCAGTTCTTC. Translation: CASSGGAANEQFF.

The V gene is TRBV20-1, the J gene TRBJ1-1, with D perhaps TRBD1 (5 bases). Germline V CDR1 and CDR2: DFQATT, SNEGSKA (reference sequence). This CDR3 region has 13 residues. Trimming shortened V by 6 bases and J by 4 bases, and 15 bases separated the two germline ends. The CDR3 sequence is CSARSGRVTEAFF. DNA for the CDR3: TGCAGTGCGCGGTCAGGGAGGGTCACTGAAGCTTTCTTT.

This clonotype was picked up a small number of times. V gene TRBV24-1 combines with J gene TRBJ1-5; no firm D call. The CDR3 is 13 residues long. Trimming removed 7 bases from V and 5 bases from J, with 11 bases in between. Per germline, CDR1 KGHDR and CDR2 SFDVKD. This CDR3 reads CATRRDGYQPQHF. The CDR3 bases are TGTGCCACCAGAAGGGATGGTTATCAGCCCCAGCATTTT.

This clonotype was seen more than once but under ten times. The chain carries TRBV4-1 and TRBJ2-7; 10 bases agree with TRBD1. Germline V gives CDR1 MGHRA, CDR2 YSYEKL. J gave up 7 bases and V 4 bases, and 7 bases lay outside the gene matches. This CDR3 spans 14 amino acids. The CDR3 spells CASSLDRGLGEQYF. The DNA of the CDR3 is TGCGCCAGCAGCCTAGACAGGGGGCTTGGGGAGCAGTACTTC.

This clonotype was recorded at least ten times. This chain uses TRBV13 with TRBJ2-2; no clear D gene. Between the trimmed V and J ends, which lost 4 bases and 5 bases, there was a span of 8 bases. Germline CDR1 reads PRHDT; CDR2 reads FYEKMQ (reference sequence). This CDR3 is built from 13 residues. CDR3 nucleotides: TGTGCCAGCAGCTCAAGGGTAACCGGGGAGCTGTTTTTT. The encoded protein is CASSSRVTGELFF.

The chain is built from TRBV2 and TRBJ1-5; 9 bases fit TRBD1. This CDR3 comprises 16 residues. J was trimmed by 5 bases and V by 4 bases; bases with no gene match: 9. Germline CDR1 and CDR2: SNHLY and FYNNEI. CDR3 region: CASSAWTGDIYQPQHF. DNA of the CDR3: TGTGCCAGCAGTGCGTGGACAGGGGACATCTATCAGCCCCAGCATTTT.

This clonotype has a handful of counts. The rearrangement links TRBV24-1 to TRBJ1-5; D remains unclear. Germline CDR1 is KGHDR and CDR2 is SFDVKD. Trimming took 0 bases from V and 5 from J, leaving 4 bases between them. The CDR3 sequence is 13 residues long. DNA of the CDR3: TGTGCCACCAGTGATTTGACAGATCAGCCCCAGCATTTT. Translation: CATSDLTDQPQHF.

The chain uses TRBV11-2 and TRBJ2-7; TRBD1 matches 8 bases. The germline V gene encodes CDR1 SGHAT and CDR2 FQNNGV. CDR3 length equals 15 residues. Germline trimming cut 4 bases from V and 0 bases from J; bases unmatched to any gene: 5. The CDR3 reads CASSWGDRYSYEQYF. The CDR3 region has the DNA TGTGCCAGCAGCTGGGGGGACAGGTACTCCTACGAGCAGTACTTC.

This clonotype appeared many times. This chain links TRBV11-1 with TRBJ2-7; no reliable D call. The germline gives CDR1 SGHAT, CDR2 FQDESV (reference sequence). The V end lost 5 bases, the J end lost 0 bases, and 17 bases lay between the germline ends. The CDR3 is 16 residues long. Here the CDR3 reads CASSVEWTASSYEQYF. The CDR3 region has the DNA TGTGCCAGCAGCGTAGAGTGGACGGCGAGCTCCTACGAGCAGTACTTC.

This clonotype was found many times. As DNA, the CDR3 is TGTGCCAGCAGCTTGGGGGCTCTGAACACTGAAGCTTTCTTT. Translating it yields CASSLGALNTEAFF. This chain links TRBV5-6 with TRBJ1-1; D is uncertain. Per the germline V gene, CDR1 is SGHDT and CDR2 is YYEEEE. CDR3 length: 14 residues. The ends were cut back, 0 bases at V and 0 bases at J, with 6 bases in the middle.

The chain's CDR3 is CASSSNGKTDTQYF. CDR3 DNA: TGTGCCAGCAGTTCAAATGGGAAAACAGATACGCAGTATTTT. The chain recombines TRBV12-3 or TRBV12-4 with TRBJ2-3; D not resolved. The length of the CDR3 is 14 residues. V was cut by 4 bases and J by 3 bases, with 11 bases left in between.

This clonotype appeared once. This chain joins TRBV19 and TRBJ2-7; D is unresolved. Between the trimmed V and J ends, which lost 11 bases and 6 bases, there was a span of 17 bases. Germline CDR1 is LNHDA and CDR2 is SQIVND (reference sequence). This CDR3 is 12 amino acids long. The CDR3 DNA follows: TGTGCCTCGTCCTATTCGGGCCGCGAGCAGTACTTC. This encodes CASSYSGREQYF.

This clonotype was counted between two and nine times. The rearrangement links TRBV7-9 to TRBJ2-7, with D possibly called TRBD1 or TRBD2 (5 bases each). The V end lost 3 bases, the J end lost 7 bases, and 19 bases lay between the germline ends. The CDR3 has 15 residues. CDR1 and CDR2 (germline): SEHNR, FQNEAQ (reference sequence). The chain's CDR3 is CASSFLGTVLEEQYF. The DNA for the CDR3 is TGTGCCAGCAGCTTTCTAGGGACCGTCCTTGAGGAGCAGTACTTC.

V usage is TRBV13 and J usage is TRBJ2-5, with 14 bases that match TRBD2. Germline V gene data show CDR1 as PRHDT and CDR2 as FYEKMQ (reference sequence). The CDR3 extends over 15 amino acids. The J segment lost 4 bases and the V segment lost 5 bases, leaving 3 bases of the junction unmatched. Here the CDR3 reads CASSPGLAGAETQYF. The CDR3 coding sequence is TGTGCCAGCAGCCCGGGACTAGCGGGGGCAGAGACCCAGTACTTC.

A note on this clonotype: One end of the junction does not line up with germline, which may come from a read error. The rearrangement uses TRBV5-6 and TRBJ1-2; D is unresolved. The CDR3 sequence is 16 residues long. The germline V gene has CDR1 SGHDT and CDR2 YYEEEE. CDR3 sequence reads: CACSFSATVPNYGYTF. The DNA of the CDR3 is TGTGCCTGCAGCTTTTCAGCGACCGTCCCTAACTATGGCTACACCTTC. Drawing the rest from reference TRBV5-6 and TRBJ1-2, the complete variable domain is DAGVTQSPTHLIKTRGQQVTLRCSPKSGHDTVSWYQQALGQGPQFIFQYYEEEERQRGNFPDRFSGHQFPNYSSELNVNALLLGDSALYLCACSFSATVPNYGYTFGSGTRLTVV.

In its sample, this clonotype was seen a few times. The rearrangement uses TRBV19 and TRBJ1-1, with 9 bases that match TRBD1. Germline V gene data show CDR1 as LNHDA and CDR2 as SQIVND (reference sequence). This CDR3 spans 15 amino acids. J gave up 4 bases and V 3 bases, and 6 bases lay outside the gene matches. The CDR3 nucleotides read TGTGCCAGTAGTATTAGACAGGGGGTGAGCACTGAAGCTTTCTTT. Translation gives CASSIRQGVSTEAFF.

The chain recombines TRBV19 with TRBJ2-1, with TRBD2 as a possible D gene (6 bases). The CDR3 has 14 residues. The V gene's germline CDR1 is LNHDA and CDR2 SQIVND (reference sequence). Trimming removed 8 bases at V and 8 bases at J, with 19 bases between. The CDR3 region has the DNA TGTGCCAGTTGCTGGGACTTGTCGACGGATGAGCAGTTCTTC. It translates to CASCWDLSTDEQFF.

The V and J genes are TRBV6-6 and TRBJ2-3, with D uncertain. V was trimmed by 2 bases and J by 2 bases, leaving 5 bases between them. This CDR3 comprises 13 residues. The germline CDR1 and CDR2 sequences are MNHNY and SVGAGI (reference sequence). CDR3 sequence: CASSYATTDTQYF. The CDR3 region has the DNA TGTGCCAGCAGTTACGCGACCACAGATACGCAGTATTTT.

This clonotype appeared many times. The V and J genes are TRBV15 and TRBJ1-1, with 8 nucleotides matching TRBD1. The CDR3 is 16 amino acids. V gave up 4 bases and J gave up 5 bases; unmatched junction bases: 12. The germline gives CDR1 LNHNV, CDR2 YYDKDF (reference sequence). The CDR3 nucleotides are TGTGCCACCAGCACCCACCCGACAGGGGTTATGACTGAAGCTTTCTTT. Its protein is CATSTHPTGVMTEAFF. Drawing the rest from reference TRBV15 and TRBJ1-1, the complete variable domain is DAMVIQNPRYQVTQFGKPVTLSCSQTLNHNVMYWYQQKSSQAPKLLFHYYDKDFNNEADTPDNFQSRRPNTSFCFLDIRSPGLGDTAMYLCATSTHPTGVMTEAFFGQGTRLTVV.

The gene calls are TRBV3-1 and TRBJ2-1; D ambiguous. CDR3 size: 15 residues. The V and J ends lost 5 bases and 5 bases respectively, with 16 bases between them. The V gene's germline CDR1 is LGHDT and CDR2 YNNKEL (reference sequence). DNA of the CDR3: TGTGCCAGCAGCACAACTACCCGGAGAGACAATGAGCAGTTCTTC. Protein product: CASSTTTRRDNEQFF.

The rearrangement links TRBV19 to TRBJ2-3; a weak D match, TRBD1 (5 bases). The germline V gene encodes CDR1 LNHDA and CDR2 SQIVND (reference sequence). V lost 2 bases and J lost 2, with 8 bases in between. The CDR3 has 14 amino acids. The chain's CDR3 is CASSITGATDTQYF. The CDR3 coding sequence is TGTGCCAGTAGTATAACAGGAGCCACAGATACGCAGTATTTT.

This clonotype has a single count. Here the CDR3 DNA reads TGCAGTGCTCTTTCCGGGACTAGCGCGGTTGAGACCCAGTACTTC. It is translated as CSALSGTSAVETQYF. The genes are TRBV20-1 and TRBJ2-5, with 10 bases matching TRBD2. V was clipped by 5 bases and J by 5 bases; unmatched bases: 11. The CDR3 has 15 residues. Germline CDR1 DFQATT, CDR2 SNEGSKA (reference sequence).

The chain carries TRBV28 and TRBJ1-4, with a tentative D call TRBD1 (6 bases). V lost 8 bases, J lost 3 bases, and 16 bases lay in between. The CDR3 runs 15 residues. Germline CDR1 is MDHEN and CDR2 is SYDVKM. As DNA, the CDR3 is TGTGCCAGCGGGGGGGGCGGCAGACCTAATGAAAAACTGTTTTTT. It specifies CASGGGGRPNEKLFF.

For this clonotype: Possible read error: a much larger clone is one base away. This rearrangement joins TRBV12-3 or TRBV12-4 to TRBJ1-2, with a tentative D call TRBD1 (5 bases). The ends were cut back, 3 bases at V and 7 bases at J, with 15 bases in the middle. The CDR3 spans 14 residues. The CDR3 bases are TGTGCCAGCAGTTTTTCTGGATGGGGCTTTGGCTACACCTTC. The encoded protein is CASSFSGWGFGYTF.